This entry lists 28 T cell receptor beta chains sequenced from one sample in a study of blood T cell repertoires in COVID-19. TCRdb's table, derived via immunoSEQ multiplex PCR, lists solely in-frame clones and lacks some. The data contain tens of thousands of clones, 74% of them singletons. Sequenced: peripheral blood. The receptor source for this set is an elderly woman with acute or convalescent COVID-19.

This clone was seen only a few times. The chain uses TRBV2 and TRBJ2-3; tentative D call: TRBD2 (5 bases). Germline V gene data show CDR1 as SNHLY and CDR2 as FYNNEI. Trimming left V 3 bases short and J 0 bases short, with 13 bases between. This CDR3 is 16 amino acids long. In nucleotides, the CDR3 is TGTGCCAGCAGTGACGTCCGGCGGACTAGCACAGATACGCAGTATTTT. It translates to CASSDVRRTSTDTQYF.

The chain employs TRBV7-2 and TRBJ2-5; no firm D call. CDR1 and CDR2 from the germline V gene are SGHTA and FQGNSA. V was shortened by 0 bases and J by 3 bases, with 8 bases between the two germline ends. This CDR3 is built from 14 residues. CDR3: CASSLASVKETQYF. DNA of the CDR3: TGTGCCAGCAGCTTAGCCAGCGTCAAAGAGACCCAGTACTTC.

The chain is built from TRBV13 and TRBJ1-1; no clear D. CDR3 length: 13 residues. V was shortened by 4 bases and J by 1 base, with 7 bases between the two germline ends. Germline CDR1 PRHDT, CDR2 FYEKMQ (reference sequence). The CDR3 reads CASSSSQNTEAFF. CDR3 bases: TGTGCCAGCAGCTCCTCACAGAACACTGAAGCTTTCTTT.

V gene TRBV29-1 combines with J gene TRBJ2-6; D perhaps matches TRBD1 (6 bases). The CDR3 runs to 13 residues. Germline V lookup: CDR1 SQVTM, CDR2 ANQGSEA. Trimming shortened V by 6 bases and J by 1 base, and 7 bases separated the two germline ends. In DNA form, the CDR3 reads TGCAGCGTCCAGGGGTCTGGGGCCAACGTCCTGACTTTC. Its translation: CSVQGSGANVLTF.

To note about this clone: The same CDR3 is also encoded by other DNA sequences in this sample. The chain uses TRBV18 and TRBJ1-1; 7 positions match TRBD1. Per the germline V gene, CDR1 is KGHSH and CDR2 is LQKENI. Trimming at V came to 2 bases and at J to 6 bases, leaving 0 bases not matched to a gene. CDR3 length: 12 amino acids. CDR3 nucleotide sequence: TGTGCCAGCTCACCAGGACAGGCTGAAGCTTTCTTT. Protein product: CASSPGQAEAFF.

The chain has TRBV9 and TRBJ2-7, with a weak D call TRBD2 (6 bases). The CDR3 sequence is 16 residues long. V was cut by 0 bases and J by 3 bases, with 16 bases left in between. In germline, CDR1 is SGDLS, CDR2 YYNGEE. This chain's CDR3 is CASSVGGTGALYEQYF. The CDR3, as DNA: TGTGCCAGCAGCGTAGGGGGGACGGGAGCCCTCTACGAGCAGTACTTC.

This chain uses TRBV21-1 with TRBJ2-7; whether TRBD1, the table's D call, matches the DNA was not checked. TRBV21-1 is a pseudogene locus. The CDR3 totals 16 residues. CDR3 nucleotide sequence: TGTGCCAGCAGCTTCAGGAATGGGACAGGGTCCTACGAGCAGTACTTC. Amino acids: CASSFRNGTGSYEQYF.

A single count supports this clone. This CDR3 reads CATSDSGQPPYEQYF. For the CDR3, the DNA is TGTGCCACCAGTGACTCGGGACAGCCTCCCTACGAGCAGTACTTC. The chain couples TRBV24-1 to TRBJ2-7; 7 bases match TRBD1. From germline, CDR1 is KGHDR and CDR2 SFDVKD. J was trimmed by 2 bases and V by 4 bases; bases with no gene match: 7. The CDR3 extends over 15 amino acids.

This clone showed up many times. This chain uses TRBV4-3 with TRBJ1-6; TRBD1 might be the D (6 bases). Germline V gene lookup returns CDR1 LGHNA and CDR2 YSLEER. The V end lost 0 bases, the J end lost 10 bases, and 16 bases lay between the germline ends. This CDR3 comprises 16 residues. The DNA for the CDR3 is TGCGCCAGCAGCCAAGACGCTCGGGGGGCCGGATCACCCCTCCACTTT. This translates into CASSQDARGAGSPLHF.

The chain combines TRBV5-6 with TRBJ2-7; TRBD1 matches at 7 bases. Germline values: CDR1 SGHDT, CDR2 YYEEEE. CDR3 size: 16 residues. V shed 1 base and J 4 bases; nucleotides not matched to a gene: 11. The CDR3 coding sequence is TGTGCCAGCAGCTTGTCTAGGGGGCGCCCCTTTTACGAGCAGTACTTC. Protein product: CASSLSRGRPFYEQYF.

This chain links TRBV7-8 with TRBJ2-2; 7 positions match TRBD2. Germline assignment: CDR1 SGHVS and CDR2 FQNEAQ. Losses at the gene ends were 3 bases for V and 4 bases for J; bases not matched to a gene: 5. CDR3 length: 15 amino acids. CDR3 in amino acids: CASSFGGRGTGELFF. The DNA for the CDR3 is TGTGCCAGCAGCTTCGGGGGGAGAGGCACCGGGGAGCTGTTTTTT.

The chain links TRBV11-2 to TRBJ2-3; D might be TRBD2 (6 bases). CDR1 SGHAT and CDR2 FQNNGV come from the germline V gene. V was shortened by 5 bases and J by 5 bases, with 23 bases between the two germline ends. This CDR3 has 17 residues. The CDR3 region is CASSTPIRDFTGDTQYF. CDR3 DNA: TGTGCCAGCAGCACACCTATTAGGGACTTCACAGGAGATACGCAGTATTTT.

This chain joins TRBV9 and TRBJ1-1; no reliable D call. CDR3 length equals 14 residues. Trimming removed 0 bases from V and 2 bases from J, with 8 bases in between. Germline V gives CDR1 SGDLS, CDR2 YYNGEE. This chain's CDR3 is CASSVENSNTEAFF. CDR3 nucleotide sequence: TGTGCCAGCAGCGTAGAAAACAGTAACACTGAAGCTTTCTTT.

This rearrangement joins TRBV28 to TRBJ1-1; D uncertain. Germline CDR1 reads MDHEN; CDR2 reads SYDVKM. The V gene lost 3 bases and the J gene lost 5 bases, with 16 bases spanning the gap. This CDR3 spans 15 amino acids. CDR3 residues: CASSFGLVPGTEAFF. The DNA of the CDR3 is TGTGCCAGCAGTTTCGGCTTGGTACCGGGAACTGAAGCTTTCTTT. The entire variable domain, with the rest obtained from reference TRBV28 and TRBJ1-1, is as follows: DVKVTQSSRYLVKRTGEKVFLECVQDMDHENMFWYRQDPGLGLRLIYFSYDVKMKEKGDIPEGYSVSREKKERFSLILESASTNQTSMYLCASSFGLVPGTEAFFGQGTRLTVV.

The V and J genes are TRBV7-9 and TRBJ1-2; TRBD1 might be the D (6 bases). The germline V and J ends were trimmed by 5 bases and 3 bases, with 10 bases remaining between them. The CDR3 has 13 residues. Germline V gene sequence: CDR1 SEHNR, CDR2 FQNEAQ (reference sequence). The DNA for the CDR3 is TGTGCCAGCAGCCAGGACAGTTACTATGGCTACACCTTC. Its translation is CASSQDSYYGYTF.

The chain is built from TRBV11-3 and TRBJ2-1, with 9 bases identical to TRBD2. The CDR3 length is 16 residues. Unmatched junction bases numbered 13, after V lost 5 bases and J lost 8 bases. The germline CDR1 and CDR2 sequences are SGHNT and YENEEA. CDR3 sequence: CASSPRGLAGSYEQFF. The CDR3 DNA reads TGTGCCAGCAGCCCAAGGGGGCTAGCGGGAAGCTATGAGCAGTTCTTC. Variable domain in full (rest from reference TRBV11-3 and TRBJ2-1): EAGVVQSPRYKIIEKKQPVAFWCNPISGHNTLYWYLQNLGQGPELLIRYENEEAVDDSQLPKDRFSAERLKGVDSTLKIQPAELGDSAVYLCASSPRGLAGSYEQFFGPGTRLTVL.

The chain uses TRBV7-2 and TRBJ2-7, with TRBD2 matching over 11 bases. Trimming cost V 2 bases and J 0 bases; bases outside gene matches: 9. The germline V gene has CDR1 SGHTA and CDR2 FQGNSA. The CDR3 is 18 amino acids. The CDR3 DNA is TGTGCCAGCAGCTTAAGCTCTAGCGGGAGGACACTCTCCTACGAGCAGTACTTC. This gives the protein CASSLSSSGRTLSYEQYF.

The CDR3 DNA reads as TGTGCCAGCTCAGAGACACAAGTGAACACTGAAGCTTTCTTT. This gives the protein CASSETQVNTEAFF. The V gene is TRBV18, the J gene TRBJ1-1, with D unclear. The germline gives CDR1 KGHSH, CDR2 LQKENI. Trimming pared 5 bases from V and 0 bases from J, leaving 10 bases between. This CDR3 is 14 amino acids long.

The CDR3, as DNA: TGTGCCAGCAGTGAATGGGGGGGAGGGCCGAATGAGCAGTTCTTC. Its protein product is CASSEWGGGPNEQFF. The genes are TRBV25-1 and TRBJ2-1, with 7 bases fitting TRBD2. V lost 1 base, J lost 7 bases, and 7 bases stayed unmatched. The germline V gene encodes CDR1 MGHDK and CDR2 SYGVNS. The CDR3 is made up of 15 amino acids.

The chain is built from TRBV29-1 and TRBJ1-5; D call uncertain. CDR3 length equals 13 residues. The germline V and J ends were trimmed by 6 bases and 3 bases, with 12 bases remaining between them. The germline V gene encodes CDR1 SQVTM and CDR2 ANQGSEA. The CDR3 reads CSVGNLYNQPQHF. CDR3 bases: TGCAGCGTCGGGAACCTATACAATCAGCCCCAGCATTTT.

V gene TRBV19 combines with J gene TRBJ2-3, with 11 bases lining up with TRBD2. Germline V gene data show CDR1 as LNHDA and CDR2 as SQIVND (reference sequence). V gave up 6 bases and J gave up 2 bases; unmatched junction bases: 4. This CDR3 comprises 15 residues. The CDR3 DNA follows: TGTGCCAGTAGGTCTAGCGGGGGGCACACAGATACGCAGTATTTT. It translates to CASRSSGGHTDTQYF.

The J gene is TRBJ2-2, the V gene TRBV14, with 10 bases fitting TRBD2. Looked up from germline, CDR1 is SGHDN and CDR2 is FVKESK. With 4 bases clipped from V and 9 bases from J, the junction kept 11 bases outside the gene matches. The CDR3 has 16 residues. The CDR3 DNA is TGTGCCAGCAGCCTACGGACTAGCGGTTTCGTTAGGGAGCTGTTTTTT. Its protein is CASSLRTSGFVRELFF.

This clone was detected once. The chain carries TRBV4-1 and TRBJ2-1, with no clear D. The germline V gene encodes CDR1 MGHRA and CDR2 YSYEKL. Trimming took off 0 bases at V and 2 bases at J, with 8 bases between the two ends. This CDR3 is built from 15 residues. The CDR3 DNA is TGCGCCAGCAGCCAAGATCCAGGAACCTACAATGAGCAGTTCTTC. It codes for CASSQDPGTYNEQFF.

The gene calls are TRBV29-1 and TRBJ2-3, with D maybe TRBD2 (6 bases). The germline V gene has CDR1 SQVTM and CDR2 ANQGSEA. V lost 4 bases and J lost 2, with 7 bases in between. The CDR3 consists of 12 residues. CDR3 in DNA: TGCAGCGTTGTGCGGGACACAGATACGCAGTATTTT. Amino acids: CSVVRDTDTQYF.

The rearrangement joins TRBV5-5 to TRBJ2-1, with 14 nucleotides matching TRBD2. After removal of 1 base from V and 9 bases from J, the junction contained 6 bases not matched to a gene. CDR3 size: 16 residues. From germline, CDR1 is SGHKS and CDR2 YYEKEE (reference sequence). CDR3 amino acids: CASSLLGTSGSVEQFF. The CDR3 region has the DNA TGTGCCAGCAGCTTGTTGGGGACTAGCGGGAGCGTTGAGCAGTTCTTC.

This chain joins TRBV7-2 and TRBJ2-2; 9 nucleotides line up with TRBD1. V trimming: 4 bases; J trimming: 3 bases; junction bases outside the gene matches: 6. CDR3 length equals 16 residues. The V gene's germline CDR1 is SGHTA and CDR2 FQGNSA. The CDR3 sequence: CASSSNRGQDTGELFF. CDR3 coding DNA: TGTGCCAGCAGCTCAAACAGGGGGCAGGACACCGGGGAGCTGTTTTTT.

This rearrangement joins TRBV27 to TRBJ1-1, with 9 bases aligning to TRBD1. In germline, CDR1 is MNHEY, CDR2 SMNVEV (reference sequence). Unmatched junction bases numbered 6, after V lost 1 base and J lost 0 bases. This CDR3 region has 17 residues. CDR3 loop: CASSLWGGQGLNTEAFF. CDR3 coding DNA: TGTGCCAGCAGTTTATGGGGGGGACAGGGTTTGAACACTGAAGCTTTCTTT.

The J gene is TRBJ1-1, the V gene TRBV4-1; possibly TRBD1 for D (5 bases). Germline V gene sequence: CDR1 MGHRA, CDR2 YSYEKL. The CDR3 consists of 16 residues. The V end was cut by 0 bases, the J end by 1 base, with 12 bases between. CDR3 protein: CASSQERSRGNTEAFF. The CDR3, as DNA: TGCGCCAGCAGCCAAGAACGGTCAAGGGGGAACACTGAAGCTTTCTTT.